These 27 T cell receptor beta chains originate from one sample sequenced in a study of T-cell reconstitution after alpha-beta-depleted transplantation in children (dated by TCRdb to the mid-2010s). Libraries came from PCR. TCRdb lists the instrument as Illumina HiSeq 2500. TCR library preparation used molecular barcoding, with unique molecular identifiers applied to normalize quantification of the TCRbeta repertoire. The public reads were reanalyzed by TCRdb: fastp trimming at Q25, MiXCR alignment, in-frame beta chains only. Every CDR3 protein is listed once, alongside the most common genes and DNA of its rows. The sample table holds some 600,000 distinct CDR3 sequences, of which approximately 15% were seen once. Clones ranked in the top ten supply about 1.1% of the sample. The source was PBMCs from the stem cell graft donor, collected from the stem cell graft. These receptor sequences come from a human donor who donated a stem cell graft to a child with acute myeloid leukemia.

This clonotype was picked up many times. This chain uses TRBV5-1 with TRBJ2-7; D is unclear. CDR3 length: 15 amino acids. V lost 0 bases, J lost 1 base, and 11 bases lay in between. The germline V gene encodes CDR1 SGHRS and CDR2 YFSETQ. This chain's CDR3 is CASSLVGDASYEQYF. The CDR3 bases are TGCGCCAGCAGCTTGGTCGGCGACGCATCCTACGAGCAGTACTTC.

The chain is built from TRBV29-1 and TRBJ1-1; D not certain. Germline V gene data show CDR1 as SQVTM and CDR2 as ANQGSEA. The length of the CDR3 is 13 residues. V was clipped by 3 bases and J by 5 bases, with 13 bases between them. CDR3 DNA: TGCAGCGTTGAGGCAGGTGGAGGGACTGAAGCTTTCTTT. The encoded protein is CSVEAGGGTEAFF.

This CDR3 is CASSLLGGFQPQHF. The CDR3 coding sequence is TGCGCCAGCAGCTTGCTTGGGGGCTTTCAGCCCCAGCATTTT. The chain combines TRBV5-1 with TRBJ1-5, with D perhaps matching TRBD1 (6 bases). The CDR3 totals 14 residues. V shed 1 base and J shed 6 bases, with 11 bases lying between them. Per germline, CDR1 SGHRS and CDR2 YFSETQ.

This clonotype was picked up many times. The chain recombines TRBV7-2 with TRBJ2-7, with 8 nucleotides matching TRBD2. This CDR3 spans 14 amino acids. The junction had 5 bases not matched to a gene; V was cut back by 4 bases and J by 3 bases. Looked up from germline, CDR1 is SGHTA and CDR2 is FQGNSA. The CDR3 nucleotides are TGTGCCAGCAGCTCCCCGGGAGGGTTCTACGAGCAGTACTTC. Residues: CASSSPGGFYEQYF.

The rearrangement uses TRBV11-2 and TRBJ2-3; no definite D call. The V end was cut by 1 base, the J end by 0 bases, with 17 bases between. Germline V gene data show CDR1 as SGHAT and CDR2 as FQNNGV. The CDR3 runs 18 residues. The CDR3 loop is CASSLGVSTLTSTDTQYF. CDR3 bases: TGTGCCAGCAGCTTAGGCGTCAGTACCCTCACTAGCACAGATACGCAGTATTTT.

In its sample, this clonotype was seen many times. The J gene is TRBJ1-2, the V gene TRBV20-1; 9 nucleotides agree with TRBD1. Germline loops: CDR1 DFQATT, CDR2 SNEGSKA (reference sequence). V lost 5 bases to trimming and J lost 8 bases; unmatched junction nucleotides: 9. This CDR3 has 13 amino acids. Written as DNA, the CDR3 is TGCAGTGCTTCCCGGACAGGGGAAGGCGGCTACACCTTC. Translating gives CSASRTGEGGYTF.

The sample holds many counts of this clonotype. The genes are TRBV5-6 and TRBJ2-1; 7 nucleotides align to TRBD2. V gave up 0 bases and J gave up 3 bases; unmatched junction bases: 6. CDR1 SGHDT and CDR2 YYEEEE come from the germline V gene. The CDR3 loop spans 16 amino acids. As DNA, the CDR3 is TGTGCCAGCAGCTTGGCCGAGGCTAGCGGCTACAATGAGCAGTTCTTC. It codes for CASSLAEASGYNEQFF.

This clonotype was picked up many times. This chain links TRBV20-1 with TRBJ2-3, with unresolved D. Germline V gene lookup returns CDR1 DFQATT and CDR2 SNEGSKA (reference sequence). The CDR3 runs 15 residues. The V gene lost 6 bases and the J gene lost 2 bases, with 18 bases spanning the gap. The CDR3 DNA sequence: TGCAGTGCCAGTAGTCTTGAAATAAACACAGATACGCAGTATTTT. It yields the protein CSASSLEINTDTQYF.

This clonotype was counted between two and nine times. This chain joins TRBV27 and TRBJ1-2, with D perhaps matching TRBD1 (6 bases). The CDR3 is 16 residues long. Trimming took 6 bases from V and 2 from J, leaving 19 bases between them. The germline CDR1 and CDR2 sequences are MNHEY and SMNVEV (reference sequence). The CDR3 loop is CASRNPDSRTNYGYTF. CDR3 nucleotides: TGTGCCAGCAGAAACCCGGACAGCCGTACCAACTATGGCTACACCTTC.

The chain has TRBV10-3 and TRBJ1-5; TRBD1 agrees at 9 bases. From germline, CDR1 is ENHRY and CDR2 SYGVKD. The CDR3 is made up of 15 amino acids. J was trimmed by 4 bases and V by 10 bases; bases with no gene match: 11. The CDR3 nucleotides are TGTGCCACCCGAGAGGCCGGACAGGGGAATCAGCCCCAGCATTTT. Translating gives CATREAGQGNQPQHF.

V is TRBV7-9 and J is TRBJ1-5; D is uncertain. CDR1 and CDR2 (germline): SEHNR, FQNEAQ (reference sequence). V lost 5 bases and J lost 5, with 19 bases in between. The CDR3 totals 16 residues. In DNA form, the CDR3 reads TGTGCCAGCAGCCCCGGCCTAGGAGGTAGGCATCAGCCCCAGCATTTT. It is translated as CASSPGLGGRHQPQHF.

A note on this clonotype: At one end the junction does not follow the germline gene, possibly because of a read error. The rearrangement uses TRBV15 and TRBJ2-3, with a weak D call TRBD1 (5 bases). CDR3 length: 16 residues. CDR1 is LNHNV, CDR2 YYDKDF, per germline (reference sequence). CDR3 residues: CATSREQVSSTDTQYF. CDR3 bases: TGTGCCACCAGCCGAGAACAGGTCTCTAGCACAGATACGCAGTATTTT.

This clonotype was picked up many times. This chain joins TRBV7-2 and TRBJ2-7, with TRBD1 identical over 9 bases. Trimming took 1 base from V and 0 from J; bases not matched to a gene: 4. CDR3 length: 16 amino acids. Germline V gene data show CDR1 as SGHTA and CDR2 as FQGNSA. CDR3 coding DNA: TGTGCCAGCAGCTTAGGCGGGACAGGGCTCTCCTACGAGCAGTACTTC. Its translation: CASSLGGTGLSYEQYF.

The rearrangement joins TRBV7-9 to TRBJ2-7; possible D gene TRBD1, 5 bases. V lost 6 bases and J 5 bases, leaving 14 bases between the germline ends. Germline V lookup: CDR1 SEHNR, CDR2 FQNEAQ (reference sequence). This CDR3 spans 13 amino acids. The CDR3 DNA sequence: TGTGCCAGCAGTAAGTCTCAGGGTAACGAGCAGTACTTC. It specifies CASSKSQGNEQYF.

This clonotype occurred many times. The chain recombines TRBV20-1 with TRBJ1-2; no reliable D call. V was clipped by 1 base and J by 4 bases, with 10 bases between them. This CDR3 is built from 13 residues. Germline V CDR1 and CDR2: DFQATT, SNEGSKA (reference sequence). The CDR3 reads CSARATGAYGYTF. For the CDR3, the DNA is TGCAGTGCTAGAGCGACGGGAGCCTATGGCTACACCTTC.

Ten or more counts support this clonotype. CDR3 sequence: CSARMLSRAGQPQHF. The CDR3 DNA reads as TGCAGTGCTAGAATGCTGTCCAGGGCTGGTCAGCCCCAGCATTTT. The chain uses TRBV20-1 and TRBJ1-5, with D perhaps matching TRBD1 (5 bases). The V end lost 2 bases, the J end lost 6 bases, and 17 bases lay between the germline ends. Germline CDR1 reads DFQATT; CDR2 reads SNEGSKA (reference sequence). This CDR3 has 15 residues.

This clonotype occurred many times. The chain recombines TRBV20-1 with TRBJ2-5; a possible D gene is TRBD1 (5 bases). CDR1 and CDR2 (germline): DFQATT, SNEGSKA (reference sequence). The CDR3 spans 11 residues. Trimming shortened V by 8 bases and J by 3 bases, and 10 bases separated the two germline ends. The CDR3 loop reads CSTAREETQYF. CDR3 nucleotide sequence: TGCAGTACGGCCAGGGAAGAGACCCAGTACTTC.

This chain connects TRBV4-1 to TRBJ2-7; D gene ambiguous. Looked up from germline, CDR1 is MGHRA and CDR2 is YSYEKL. V was shortened by 0 bases and J by 4 bases, with 10 bases between the two germline ends. This CDR3 comprises 14 residues. The CDR3 sequence is CASSQETRLYEQYF. The CDR3 DNA is TGCGCCAGCAGCCAAGAAACGAGGTTATACGAGCAGTACTTC.

This clonotype has a handful of counts. This rearrangement joins TRBV13 to TRBJ2-3; 8 bases map to TRBD2. From germline, CDR1 is PRHDT and CDR2 FYEKMQ (reference sequence). With V trimmed by 5 bases and J by 3 bases, 4 bases remained unmatched. The CDR3 consists of 14 residues. The CDR3 bases are TGTGCCAGCAGCGACACGGGAGGGACAGATACGCAGTATTTT. It yields the protein CASSDTGGTDTQYF.

The chain has TRBV10-3 and TRBJ2-7; D gene ambiguous. The CDR3 covers 12 residues. Germline V gene data show CDR1 as ENHRY and CDR2 as SYGVKD. The V and J ends lost 4 bases and 0 bases respectively, with 4 bases between them. CDR3 loop: CAISGVSYEQYF. The CDR3 DNA follows: TGTGCCATCAGTGGGGTCTCCTACGAGCAGTACTTC.

This clonotype came up a few times. V and J are TRBV12-3 or TRBV12-4 and TRBJ2-1; D possibly matches TRBD1 or TRBD2 (5 bases each). The CDR3 covers 16 residues. Between the trimmed V and J ends, which lost 7 bases and 2 bases, there was a span of 18 bases. The CDR3 sequence: CASNPSRGSAYNEQFF. The DNA for the CDR3 is TGTGCCAGCAACCCTTCCCGGGGCTCCGCCTACAATGAGCAGTTCTTC.

The rearrangement links TRBV4-2 to TRBJ1-6, with D tentatively TRBD1 (5 bases). The CDR3 totals 20 residues. From germline, CDR1 is LGHNA and CDR2 YNFKEQ. Between the trimmed V and J ends, which lost 4 bases and 6 bases, there was a span of 28 bases. In DNA, the CDR3 is TGTGCCAGCAGCCTAAAGAGAGGAGGGGTCGACGCGTCGACTAATTCACCCCTCCACTTT. This codes for CASSLKRGGVDASTNSPLHF.

This clonotype was observed a handful of times. The CDR3 nucleotides are TGCGCCAGCAGCTCGGACAGGGGGCGGACCACTGAAGCTTTCTTT. It encodes CASSSDRGRTTEAFF. The V gene is TRBV5-1, the J gene TRBJ1-1; the match to TRBD1 covers 11 bases. The CDR3 is 15 residues long. V was pared by 3 bases and J by 4 bases, with 5 bases of the junction left unmatched. Per the germline V gene, CDR1 is SGHRS and CDR2 is YFSETQ.

This clonotype has ten or more counts. The rearrangement joins TRBV20-1 to TRBJ2-3; D might be TRBD1 (5 bases). This CDR3 contains 12 residues. Deletions cut 6 bases from V and 1 base from J, with 8 bases between. Germline assignment: CDR1 DFQATT and CDR2 SNEGSKA (reference sequence). The CDR3 DNA is TGCAGTGCAAAAGGGGGCACAGATACGCAGTATTTT. It codes for CSAKGGTDTQYF.

This clonotype showed up many times. The chain employs TRBV6-2 or TRBV6-3 and TRBJ2-5; no clear D gene. Germline V gives CDR1 MNHEY, CDR2 SVGEGT. V was shortened by 1 base and J by 2 bases, with 11 bases between the two germline ends. CDR3 length: 15 amino acids. CDR3 nucleotides: TGTGCCAGCAGTTACTTCGGGCCTCTTCAAGAGACCCAGTACTTC. It yields the protein CASSYFGPLQETQYF.

This rearrangement joins TRBV5-1 to TRBJ2-7; TRBD1 agrees at 7 bases. Germline V CDR1 and CDR2: SGHRS, YFSETQ. This CDR3 has 14 residues. Losses at the gene ends were 1 base for V and 4 bases for J; bases not matched to a gene: 5. In nucleotides, the CDR3 is TGCGCCAGCAGCTTGTCGGGACAGAGATACGAGCAGTACTTC. It translates to CASSLSGQRYEQYF.

The chain carries TRBV27 and TRBJ2-2; 8 nucleotides align to TRBD2. Unmatched junction bases numbered 8, after V lost 5 bases and J lost 0 bases. Germline V gene sequence: CDR1 MNHEY, CDR2 SMNVEV (reference sequence). The CDR3 covers 17 residues. The CDR3 coding sequence is TGTGCCAGCAGTCAACCTGAGGGACTAGCGAACACCGGGGAGCTGTTTTTT. It yields the protein CASSQPEGLANTGELFF.